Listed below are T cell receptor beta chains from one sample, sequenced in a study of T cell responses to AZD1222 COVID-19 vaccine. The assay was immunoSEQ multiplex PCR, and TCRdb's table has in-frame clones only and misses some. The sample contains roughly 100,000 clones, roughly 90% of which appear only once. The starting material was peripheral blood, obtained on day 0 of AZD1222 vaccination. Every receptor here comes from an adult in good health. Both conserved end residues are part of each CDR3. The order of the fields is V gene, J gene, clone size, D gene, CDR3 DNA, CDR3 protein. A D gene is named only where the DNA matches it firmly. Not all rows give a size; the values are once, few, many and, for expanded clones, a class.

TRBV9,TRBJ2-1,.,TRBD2,TGTGCCAGCAGCGAGAGGGGGCAACCGGGACTAGCGGGTACCAACAATGAGCAGTTCTTC,CASSERGQPGLAGTNNEQFF
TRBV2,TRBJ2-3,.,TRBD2,TGTGCCAGCATCGCCCCTCGGGAGGCGCAGTATTTT,CASIAPREAQYF
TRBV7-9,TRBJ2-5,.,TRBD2,TGTGCCAGCAGCTTACAGCGGGAGGGCCAGGAGACCCAGTACTTC,CASSLQREGQETQYF
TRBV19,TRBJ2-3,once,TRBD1,TGTGCCAGTATAGACAGGGGGCACGCAGATACGCAGTATTTT,CASIDRGHADTQYF
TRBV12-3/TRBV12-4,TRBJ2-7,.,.,TGTGCCAGCAGTAATCATTACGAGCAGTACTTC,CASSNHYEQYF
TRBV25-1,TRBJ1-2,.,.,TGTGCCAGCAGTTACCAGGGTCTCAACTATGGCTACACCTTC,CASSYQGLNYGYTF
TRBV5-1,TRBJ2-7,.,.,TGCGCCAGCAGCCCAGACTTAAGCTCCTACGAGCAGTACTTC,CASSPDLSSYEQYF
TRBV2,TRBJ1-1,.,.,TGTGCCAGCAGTGAAGAGGTGAACACTGAAGCTTTCTTT,CASSEEVNTEAFF
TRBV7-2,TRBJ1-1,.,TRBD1,TGTGCCAGCAGCCCCCGGACAGGGGCCGGGGGGAAAGCTTTCTTT,CASSPRTGAGGKAFF
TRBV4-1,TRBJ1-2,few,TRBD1,TGCGCCAGCAGCCATCCCCCAGGGGGCCGGAACTATGGCTACACCTTC,CASSHPPGGRNYGYTF
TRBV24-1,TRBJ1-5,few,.,TGTGCCACCAGTGATCCTTCGTTTGCGACCGGTCAGCCCCAGCATTTT,CATSDPSFATGQPQHF
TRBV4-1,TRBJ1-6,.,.,TGCGCCAGCAGCCAAAGCGTAAGCCCCTATAATTCACCCCTCCACTTT,CASSQSVSPYNSPLHF
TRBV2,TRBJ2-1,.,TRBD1,TGTGCCAGCAGTCGACAGGGTGGCAATGAGCAGTTCTTC,CASSRQGGNEQFF
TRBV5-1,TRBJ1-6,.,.,TGCGCCAGCAGCCTCACGATGGTCGGGTCCTATAATTCACCCCTCCACTTT,CASSLTMVGSYNSPLHF
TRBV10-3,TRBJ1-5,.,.,TGTGCCATCAGTGAGTCCGGCAGCAATCAGCCCCAGCATTTT,CAISESGSNQPQHF
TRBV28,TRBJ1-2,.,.,TGTGCCAGCAGACGCAGGGAATTTACAGGCTACACCTTC,CASRRREFTGYTF
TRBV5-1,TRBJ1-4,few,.,TGCGCCAGCAGCTTGGTATCCAGGAAAGCTAATGAAAAACTGTTTTTT,CASSLVSRKANEKLFF
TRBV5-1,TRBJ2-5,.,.,TGCGCCAGCAGCTTGGCCGCGGGGGAGACCCAGTACTTC,CASSLAAGETQYF
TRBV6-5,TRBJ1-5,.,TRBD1,TGTGCCAGTCGACTGAACAGGGGTCGCAATCAGCCCCAGCATTTT,CASRLNRGRNQPQHF
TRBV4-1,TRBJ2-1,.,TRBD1,TGCGCCAGCAGCCAAGGTCCGGGACAGGGGGCCTATGAGCAGTTCTTC,CASSQGPGQGAYEQFF
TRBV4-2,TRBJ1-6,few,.,TGTGCCAGCAGCCCCGACGTGGGTGGTTCACCCCTCCACTTT,CASSPDVGGSPLHF
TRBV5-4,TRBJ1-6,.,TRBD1,TGTGCCAGCAGCTCATCCGGGACAGGGGATTCACCCCTCCACTTT,CASSSSGTGDSPLHF
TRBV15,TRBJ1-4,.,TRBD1,TGTGCCACCAGCAGTCCGAAGGGGGCAGTTGAAAAACTGTTTTTT,CATSSPKGAVEKLFF
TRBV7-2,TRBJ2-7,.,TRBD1,TGTGCCAGCAGCCGTCCCGGACAGGGGAACGAGCAGTACTTC,CASSRPGQGNEQYF
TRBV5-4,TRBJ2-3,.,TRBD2,TGTGCCAGCAGCCCTGGACTAGCGGGGGGGGCCGATACGCAGTATTTT,CASSPGLAGGADTQYF
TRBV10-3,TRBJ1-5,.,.,TGTGCCATCAGTGGGGGGATGGATCAGCCCCAGCATTTT,CAISGGMDQPQHF
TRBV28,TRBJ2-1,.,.,TGTGCCAGCGCCTCAACCCATCGGGCTGAGCAGTTCTTC,CASASTHRAEQFF
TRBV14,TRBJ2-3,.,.,TGTGCCAGCAGCCAAGTTTGGGCAGGGGAGATGGATACGCAGTATTTT,CASSQVWAGEMDTQYF
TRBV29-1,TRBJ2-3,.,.,TGCAGCGTTTCGCCTAACGTAGGCGGGAATACGCAGTATTTT,CSVSPNVGGNTQYF
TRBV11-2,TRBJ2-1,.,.,TGTGCCAGCAGCTTGACGGAGTCCTACAATGAGCAGTTCTTC,CASSLTESYNEQFF
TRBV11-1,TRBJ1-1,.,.,TGTGCCAGCAGCTTAGCGCAACGGACTGAAGCTTTCTTT,CASSLAQRTEAFF
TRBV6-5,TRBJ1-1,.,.,TGTGCCAGCAGCCGCTTTCAGGGTCGGAACACTGAAGCTTTCTTT,CASSRFQGRNTEAFF
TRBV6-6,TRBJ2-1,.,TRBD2,TGTGCCAGCAGTTACTCCAGTCTAGCGGGAGGTGAGTTCTTC,CASSYSSLAGGEFF
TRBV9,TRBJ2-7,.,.,TGTGCCAGCAGCGGCTCCACAGGGAGCGGCTACGAGCAGTACTTC,CASSGSTGSGYEQYF
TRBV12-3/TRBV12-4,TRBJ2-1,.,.,TGTGCCAGCAGACCCGAGGGATACAATGAGCAGTTCTTC,CASRPEGYNEQFF
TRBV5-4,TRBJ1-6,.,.,TGTGCCAGCAGGATTGGGGACAAATCTAATTCACCCCTCCACTTT,CASRIGDKSNSPLHF
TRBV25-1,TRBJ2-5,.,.,TGTGCCAGCAGTGAACCAGGGGTAGGGATAGAGACCCAGTACTTC,CASSEPGVGIETQYF
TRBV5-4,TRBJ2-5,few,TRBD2,TGTGCCAGCAGCTCGGCTAGCGGGGGACGGGAGACCCAGTACTTC,CASSSASGGRETQYF
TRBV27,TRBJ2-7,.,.,TGTGCCAGCAGTCCCCTAACAGCAGCCTACGAGCAGTACTTC,CASSPLTAAYEQYF
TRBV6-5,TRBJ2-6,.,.,TGTGCCAGCAGTTACACCTCTGGGGCCAACGTCCTGACTTTC,CASSYTSGANVLTF
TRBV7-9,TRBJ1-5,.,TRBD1,TGTGCCAGCAGCCCGGGGACAGGGGGATATCAGCCCCAGCATTTT,CASSPGTGGYQPQHF
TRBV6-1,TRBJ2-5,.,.,TGTGCCAGCAGCGAAACCGGCGTTCCAAGCCAAGAGACCCAGTACTTC,CASSETGVPSQETQYF
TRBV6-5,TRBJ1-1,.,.,TGTGCCAGCAGTTACATAAGGGACACTGAAGCTTTCTTT,CASSYIRDTEAFF
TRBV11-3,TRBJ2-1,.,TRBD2,TGTGCCAGCAGCTTAGACGGCGGGAGGTACGACAATGAGCAGTTCTTC,CASSLDGGRYDNEQFF
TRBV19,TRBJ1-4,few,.,TGTGCCAGTAGTAGGGGAGGGAATGAAAAACTGTTTTTT,CASSRGGNEKLFF
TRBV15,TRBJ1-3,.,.,TGTGCCACCAGCAGAGATCTGGGCGCGGGAAACACCATATATTTT,CATSRDLGAGNTIYF
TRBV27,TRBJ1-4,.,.,TGTGCCAGCAGTTGCGCTACGACGGTGAGTAATGAAAAACTGTTTTTT,CASSCATTVSNEKLFF
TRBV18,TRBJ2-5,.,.,TGTGCCAGCTCACCCGGACCGGGACGGAGGGAGACCCAGTACTTC,CASSPGPGRRETQYF
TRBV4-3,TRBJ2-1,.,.,TGCGCCAGCAGCCCGGACAGTTTCTACAATGAGCAGTTCTTC,CASSPDSFYNEQFF
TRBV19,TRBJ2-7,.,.,TGTGCCAGTAGTATAGGGGTTGGGCCTGGGTACGAGCAGTACTTC,CASSIGVGPGYEQYF
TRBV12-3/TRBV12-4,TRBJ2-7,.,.,TGTGCCAGCAGTTTAGCCTTAACCTACGAGCAGTACTTC,CASSLALTYEQYF
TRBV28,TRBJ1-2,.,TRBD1,TGTGCCAGCAGTTTAACGATCGGGACAGGGGATGGCTACACCTTC,CASSLTIGTGDGYTF
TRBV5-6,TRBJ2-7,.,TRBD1,TGTGCCAGCAGCTCAGCCCCAGGGGGCGCCTCCCTAGAGCAGTACTTC,CASSSAPGGASLEQYF
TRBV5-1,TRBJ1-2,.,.,TGCGCCAGCAGCTTTAACCCCACCCTGAGTAGCTATGGCTACACCTTC,CASSFNPTLSSYGYTF
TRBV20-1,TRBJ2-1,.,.,TGCAGTGCTAGTCGGGGGAGCTCCTACAATGAGCAGTTCTTC,CSASRGSSYNEQFF